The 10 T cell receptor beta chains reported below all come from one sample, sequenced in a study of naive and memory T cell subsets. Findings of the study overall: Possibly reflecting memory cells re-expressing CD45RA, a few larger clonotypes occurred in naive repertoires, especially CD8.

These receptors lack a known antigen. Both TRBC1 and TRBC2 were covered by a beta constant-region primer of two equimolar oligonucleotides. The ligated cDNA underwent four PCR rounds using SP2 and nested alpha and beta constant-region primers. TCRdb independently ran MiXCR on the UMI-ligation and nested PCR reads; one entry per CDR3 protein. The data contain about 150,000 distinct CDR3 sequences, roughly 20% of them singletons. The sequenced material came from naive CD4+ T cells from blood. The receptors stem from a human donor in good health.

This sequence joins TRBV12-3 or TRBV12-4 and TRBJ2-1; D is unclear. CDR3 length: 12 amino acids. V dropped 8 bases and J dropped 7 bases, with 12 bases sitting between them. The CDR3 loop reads CASGPYENEQFF. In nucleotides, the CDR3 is TGTGCCAGCGGGCCCTACGAGAATGAGCAGTTCTTC.

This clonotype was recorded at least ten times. In DNA form, the CDR3 reads TGTGCCAGCAGTGCGGAGGGTGTGGGACAGCTAAACATTCAGTACTTC. Amino acids: CASSAEGVGQLNIQYF. V usage is TRBV2 and J usage is TRBJ2-4; tentative D call: TRBD1 (7 bases). The CDR3 runs 16 residues. CDR1 is SNHLY and CDR2 is FYNNEI in the germline V gene. With 4 bases removed from V and 6 bases from J, the gap between germline ends came to 19 bases.

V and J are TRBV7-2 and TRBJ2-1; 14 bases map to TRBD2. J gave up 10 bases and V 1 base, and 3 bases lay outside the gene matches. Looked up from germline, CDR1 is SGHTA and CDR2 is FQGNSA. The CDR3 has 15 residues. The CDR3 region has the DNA TGTGCCAGCAGCTTAGGACTAGCGGGAGGGGAGGAGCAGTTCTTC. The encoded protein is CASSLGLAGGEEQFF.

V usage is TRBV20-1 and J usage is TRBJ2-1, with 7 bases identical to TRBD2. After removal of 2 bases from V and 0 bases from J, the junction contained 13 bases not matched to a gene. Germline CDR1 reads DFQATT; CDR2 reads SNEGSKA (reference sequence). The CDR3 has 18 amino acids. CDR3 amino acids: CSARRGRAMSRSYNEQFF. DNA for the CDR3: TGCAGTGCTAGACGGGGGAGGGCCATGTCGCGCTCCTACAATGAGCAGTTCTTC.

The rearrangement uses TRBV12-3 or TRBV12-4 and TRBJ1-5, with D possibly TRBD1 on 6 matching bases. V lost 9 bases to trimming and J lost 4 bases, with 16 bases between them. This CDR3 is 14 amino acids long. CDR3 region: CASKTGTPNQPQHF. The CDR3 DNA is TGTGCCAGTAAAACCGGGACACCGAATCAGCCCCAGCATTTT.

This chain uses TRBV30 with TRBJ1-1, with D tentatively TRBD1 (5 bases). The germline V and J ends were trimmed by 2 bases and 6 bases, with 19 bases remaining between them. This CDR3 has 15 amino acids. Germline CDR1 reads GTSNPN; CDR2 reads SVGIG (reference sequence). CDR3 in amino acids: CAWSLTDRNGAEAFF. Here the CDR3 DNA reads TGTGCCTGGAGTTTGACAGACCGCAACGGGGCTGAAGCTTTCTTT.

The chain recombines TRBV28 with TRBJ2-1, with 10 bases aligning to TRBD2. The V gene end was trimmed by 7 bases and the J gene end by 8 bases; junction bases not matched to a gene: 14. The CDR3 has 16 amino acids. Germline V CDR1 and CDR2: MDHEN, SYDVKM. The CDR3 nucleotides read TGTGCCAGCATCCCCTCGGGGGCTAGCGGGAGTGATGAGCAGTTCTTC. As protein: CASIPSGASGSDEQFF.

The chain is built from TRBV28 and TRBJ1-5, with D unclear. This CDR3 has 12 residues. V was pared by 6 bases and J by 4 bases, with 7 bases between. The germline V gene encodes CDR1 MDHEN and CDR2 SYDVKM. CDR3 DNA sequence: TGTGCCAGCAGAGCAGGAAATCAGCCCCAGCATTTT. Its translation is CASRAGNQPQHF.

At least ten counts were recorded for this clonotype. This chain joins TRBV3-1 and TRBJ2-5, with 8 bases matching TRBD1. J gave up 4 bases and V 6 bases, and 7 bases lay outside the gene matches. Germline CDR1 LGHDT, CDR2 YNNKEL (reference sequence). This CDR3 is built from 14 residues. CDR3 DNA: TGTGCCAGCAGGGGAGACAGGGGCAGAGAGACCCAGTACTTC. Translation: CASRGDRGRETQYF.

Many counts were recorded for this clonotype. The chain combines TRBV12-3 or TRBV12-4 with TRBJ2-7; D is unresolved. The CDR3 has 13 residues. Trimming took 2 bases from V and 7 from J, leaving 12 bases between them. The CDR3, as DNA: TGTGCCAGCAGTTTAAAACCCACCGAGGAGCAGTACTTC. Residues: CASSLKPTEEQYF.